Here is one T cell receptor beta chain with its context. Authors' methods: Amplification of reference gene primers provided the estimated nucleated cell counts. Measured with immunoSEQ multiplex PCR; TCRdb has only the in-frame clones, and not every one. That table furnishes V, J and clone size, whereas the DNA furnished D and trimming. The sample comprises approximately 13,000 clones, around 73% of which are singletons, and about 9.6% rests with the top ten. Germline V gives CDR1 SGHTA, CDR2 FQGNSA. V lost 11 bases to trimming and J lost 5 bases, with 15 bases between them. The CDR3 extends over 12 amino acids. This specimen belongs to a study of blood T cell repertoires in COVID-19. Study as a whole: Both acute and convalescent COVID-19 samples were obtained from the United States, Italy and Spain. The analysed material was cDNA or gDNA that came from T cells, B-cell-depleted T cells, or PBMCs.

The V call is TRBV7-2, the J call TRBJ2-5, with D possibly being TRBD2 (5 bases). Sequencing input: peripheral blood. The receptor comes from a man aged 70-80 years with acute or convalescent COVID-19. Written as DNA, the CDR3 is TGTGCCTGGGGAGCGACCGCGGAGACCCAGTACTTC. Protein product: CAWGATAETQYF.